These T cell receptor beta chains were read from a single sample in a study of cytomegalovirus exposure and HLA in healthy donors. Profiled with immunoSEQ multiplex PCR; TCRdb holds only in-frame clones, not every one. The specimen's table records 150,000 or so clones. Source material: PBMCs. Source of these receptors: a woman aged 45-59 years in good health and CMV-seronegative. Both conserved end residues are part of each CDR3. Fields, in order: V gene, J gene, CDR3 protein.

V: TRBV29-1; J: TRBJ1-4; CDR3: CSVTGQGASNEKLFF
V: TRBV4-2; J: TRBJ1-5; CDR3: CASSHTTGVGNQPQHF
V: TRBV9; J: TRBJ2-3; CDR3: CASSVALSTDTQYF
V: TRBV4-2; J: TRBJ1-5; CDR3: CASSQDVGSRVDFSQPQHF
V: TRBV4-3; J: TRBJ2-3; CDR3: CASSQGGGGDTQYF
V: TRBV4-2; J: TRBJ2-1; CDR3: CASSQELRGDHNEQFF
V: TRBV7-2; J: TRBJ1-1; CDR3: CASSLRRANTEAFF
V: TRBV5-1; J: TRBJ1-1; CDR3: CASREVSGTEAFF
V: TRBV2; J: TRBJ1-2; CDR3: CASSGNRYGYTF
V: TRBV14; J: TRBJ2-1; CDR3: CASSQASRNEQFF
V: TRBV15; J: TRBJ2-7; CDR3: CATSPGGQKTYEQYF
V: TRBV19; J: TRBJ1-5; CDR3: CASSLAGPNQPQHF
V: TRBV7-2; J: TRBJ2-7; CDR3: CASSKLAGYSYEQYF
V: TRBV5-1; J: TRBJ1-1; CDR3: CASSLLGQTNTEAFF
V: TRBV5-1; J: TRBJ1-1; CDR3: CASSSTGGVTEAFF
V: TRBV18; J: TRBJ1-1; CDR3: CASSPRGTFQDTEAFF
V: TRBV27; J: TRBJ2-5; CDR3: CASSLRGAKTQYF
V: TRBV13; J: TRBJ1-2; CDR3: CASSSQSYGYTF
V: TRBV10-3; J: TRBJ2-3; CDR3: CATMPRGLDTQYF
V: TRBV30; J: TRBJ2-3; CDR3: CAWSVRAGDTQYF
V: TRBV7-2; J: TRBJ2-7; CDR3: CASQKGGTSVFEQYF
V: TRBV5-1; J: TRBJ2-5; CDR3: CASSLGAGRETQYF
V: TRBV4-1; J: TRBJ2-5; CDR3: CASSQGRLAGSDETQYF
V: TRBV5-1; J: TRBJ2-3; CDR3: CASSVSRGSTDTQYF
V: TRBV9; J: TRBJ2-3; CDR3: CASSVVGGGSTDTQYF
V: TRBV9; J: TRBJ2-1; CDR3: CASSVLAETYNEQFF
V: TRBV30; J: TRBJ2-3; CDR3: CAWSFGTSGRASDTQYF
V: TRBV7-2; J: TRBJ2-7; CDR3: CASSLAQSSQGGRYEQYF
V: TRBV2; J: TRBJ2-1; CDR3: CASRGTGSDEQFF
V: TRBV5-1; J: TRBJ2-7; CDR3: CASSLRSSTYEQYF
V: TRBV28; J: TRBJ2-7; CDR3: CASSLGGGAYEQYF
V: TRBV7-9; J: TRBJ2-5; CDR3: CASSLQGAETQYF
V: TRBV7-2; J: TRBJ2-7; CDR3: CASSWQGAEGEQYF
V: TRBV25-1; J: TRBJ2-3; CDR3: CASSPRHSASDTQYF
V: TRBV2; J: TRBJ1-3; CDR3: CASSESRAGNTIYF
V: TRBV18; J: TRBJ2-7; CDR3: CASSPGSPISYEQYF
V: TRBV28; J: TRBJ1-1; CDR3: CASSLVFSQVYTEAFF
V: TRBV7-3; J: TRBJ2-7; CDR3: CASSLSQDSYEQYF
V: TRBV11-2; J: TRBJ2-7; CDR3: CASSYGQGEYF
V: TRBV19; J: TRBJ2-7; CDR3: CASSYRAGVLEQYF